A single T cell receptor (beta chain) is shown here with its context. V was shortened by 5 bases and J by 4 bases, with 18 bases between the two germline ends. The CDR3 totals 15 residues. Germline CDR1 SGHTS, CDR2 YDEGEE. These data are taken from a study of cytotoxic CD8 clonotypes in ibrutinib-treated CLL. The repertoire was sequenced with immunoSEQ multiplex PCR; TCRdb's copy has only in-frame clones and lacks some. The sample includes 160,000 or so clones, around 84% of them seen just once. Source: PBMCs, taken after 12 months of ibrutinib treatment. The rearrangement links TRBV5-8 to TRBJ1-2; TRBD1 is a possible D gene (6 bases). The TCR comes from a human donor with chronic lymphocytic leukemia. Here the CDR3 reads CASRFPGGLGYGYTF. The CDR3 region has the DNA TGTGCCAGCAGGTTCCCCGGGGGGCTCGGCTATGGCTACACCTTC.